A selection of T cell receptor beta chains follows, all from one sample in a study of OX40 agonist ivuxolimab in advanced cancers. Measured with immunoSEQ multiplex PCR; TCRdb has only the in-frame clones, and not every one. Altogether 40,000 to 60,000 clones are present, 80% to 90% being singletons, with the ten largest covering 9.5% to 13%. This sample comprised CD4+ or CD8+ T cells sorted from blood, obtained in a trial of the OX40 agonist ivuxolimab. These receptors were taken from an adult with an advanced solid tumor such as melanoma, head and neck, liver or kidney cancer. The CDR3 runs from the conserved cysteine through the conserved F or W. The order of the fields is D gene, clone size, J gene, V gene, CDR3 protein, CDR3 DNA. The D gene is left open where the match is weak. Part of the rows lack a size; the others show once, few, many or a class for expanded clones.

TRBD1 NA TRBJ1-2 TRBV28 CASSSGQGTYGYTF TGTGCCAGCAGTTCCGGACAGGGTACCTATGGCTACACCTTC
TRBD1 NA TRBJ2-7 TRBV29-1 CSAQGTGPYEQYF TGCAGCGCCCAGGGGACAGGACCCTACGAGCAGTACTTC
NA NA TRBJ1-1 TRBV28 CASSYVLRSTEAFF TGTGCCAGCAGCTACGTCCTTCGTAGCACTGAAGCTTTCTTT
NA NA TRBJ2-1 TRBV19 CASNAGPSYNEQFF TGTGCCAGCAATGCCGGGCCCTCCTACAATGAGCAGTTCTTC
TRBD2 NA TRBJ2-5 TRBV28 CASSSGAGDQETQYF TGTGCCAGCAGTTCTGGAGCGGGGGACCAAGAGACCCAGTACTTC
NA NA TRBJ2-1 TRBV11-3 CASSLPGNKQFF TGTGCCAGCAGCTTACCCGGGAATAAGCAGTTCTTC
NA NA TRBJ1-3 TRBV30 CAWSVRGSGNTIYF TGTGCCTGGAGCGTAAGGGGCTCTGGAAACACCATATATTTT
NA NA TRBJ1-3 TRBV7-9 CASSLEGTGSGNTIYF TGTGCCAGCAGCTTAGAGGGTACAGGCTCTGGAAACACCATATATTTT
TRBD1 NA TRBJ2-4 TRBV5-1 CASSAGTGFTKNIQYF TGCGCCAGCAGCGCCGGGACAGGGTTTACCAAAAACATTCAGTACTTC
NA NA TRBJ2-5 TRBV11-2 CASSLGSRLGGQETQYF TGTGCCAGCAGCTTAGGATCTCGTTTAGGAGGACAAGAGACCCAGTACTTC
NA NA TRBJ2-7 TRBV2 CASSVAQSYEQYF TGTGCCAGCAGTGTGGCCCAATCCTACGAGCAGTACTTC
NA NA TRBJ2-2 TRBV28 CASSRFGNTGELFF TGTGCCAGCAGTAGATTTGGGAACACCGGGGAGCTGTTTTTT
TRBD1 NA TRBJ2-7 TRBV6-5 CASSFAGTGDYEQYF TGTGCCAGCAGTTTTGCCGGGACAGGAGACTACGAGCAGTACTTC
NA NA TRBJ1-5 TRBV7-2 CASSLRLGRDQPQHF TGTGCCAGCAGCTTGCGGCTCGGGAGGGATCAGCCCCAGCATTTT
TRBD1 NA TRBJ2-1 TRBV29-1 CSVHPGQGFGEQFF TGCAGCGTTCATCCGGGACAGGGGTTTGGTGAGCAGTTCTTC
TRBD1 NA TRBJ1-2 TRBV6-5 CASSRTGGGGGYTF TGTGCCAGCAGCCGCACAGGGGGCGGTGGTGGCTACACCTTC
NA NA TRBJ1-5 TRBV6-6 CASSRESGQPQHF TGTGCCAGCAGTCGGGAGTCGGGCCAGCCCCAGCATTTT
NA NA TRBJ1-2 TRBV6-5 CASSYSYNGDYGYTF TGTGCCAGCAGTTACTCGTACAACGGAGACTATGGCTACACCTTC
NA NA TRBJ1-1 TRBV28 CASSSVEGMNTEAFF TGTGCCAGCAGTTCGGTCGAGGGCATGAACACTGAAGCTTTCTTT
TRBD2 NA TRBJ2-3 TRBV7-6 CASSPRTSGGTDTQYF TGTGCCAGCAGCCCTAGGACTAGCGGGGGTACAGATACGCAGTATTTT
NA NA TRBJ2-5 TRBV5-1 CASSSGLQETQYF TGCGCCAGCAGCTCGGGACTCCAAGAGACCCAGTACTTC
NA NA TRBJ2-5 TRBV28 CASVPRASQETQYF TGTGCCAGCGTCCCCCGGGCTTCTCAAGAGACCCAGTACTTC
NA NA TRBJ1-2 TRBV5-4 CASSADGWRGPGYTF TGTGCCAGCAGCGCGGATGGCTGGAGGGGCCCTGGCTACACCTTC
NA NA TRBJ2-2 TRBV28 CASRPQVGELFF TGTGCCTCCAGACCGCAAGTGGGGGAGCTGTTTTTT
NA once TRBJ2-3 TRBV28 CASSIAGQGSDTQYF TGTGCCAGCAGTATAGCGGGACAGGGTTCAGATACGCAGTATTTT
NA NA TRBJ1-2 TRBV30 CALEEGVGYTF TGTGCCCTTGAGGAGGGAGTTGGCTACACCTTC
TRBD1 NA TRBJ1-4 TRBV28 CASSLGQPNEKLFF TGTGCCAGCAGTTTGGGACAGCCTAATGAAAAACTGTTTTTT
TRBD1 NA TRBJ2-7 TRBV11-1 CASSSQGNEQYF TGTGCCAGCAGTTCACAGGGGAACGAGCAGTACTTC
NA NA TRBJ2-1 TRBV5-1 CASSLTGSPNNEQFF TGCGCCAGCAGCTTGACTGGGTCGCCCAACAATGAGCAGTTCTTC
NA NA TRBJ2-1 TRBV6-5 CASSYSEGVGEQFF TGTGCCAGCAGTTACTCGGAGGGAGTTGGGGAGCAGTTCTTC
TRBD1 few TRBJ2-7 TRBV25-1 CASSALNRGDYEQYF TGTGCCAGCAGTGCCTTAAACAGGGGAGACTACGAGCAGTACTTC
TRBD1 NA TRBJ2-7 TRBV5-1 CASSLALSSTGQSYEQYF TGCGCCAGCAGCTTGGCATTATCATCTACGGGACAGAGCTACGAGCAGTACTTC
TRBD1 NA TRBJ2-7 TRBV5-6 CASSLRTGIEQYF TGTGCCAGCAGCTTAAGGACAGGGATTGAGCAGTACTTC
NA few TRBJ2-7 TRBV9 CASSSTASTYEQYF TGTGCCAGCAGCTCGACAGCCTCAACCTACGAGCAGTACTTC
TRBD2 NA TRBJ2-2 TRBV5-1 CASSLGSGSTGELFF TGCGCCAGCAGCTTGGGGAGCGGGAGCACCGGGGAGCTGTTTTTT
NA NA TRBJ2-3 TRBV6-1 CASSNGGAVDTQYF TGTGCCAGCAGTAATGGGGGTGCGGTAGATACGCAGTATTTT
NA NA TRBJ1-3 TRBV7-2 CASSRQVGNTIYF TGTGCCAGCAGCCGACAGGTTGGAAACACCATATATTTT
TRBD1 NA TRBJ2-7 TRBV27 CASSFTGGLYEQYF TGTGCCAGCAGTTTCACAGGGGGCCTATACGAGCAGTACTTC
TRBD1 NA TRBJ2-5 TRBV7-9 CASGGQGVETQYF TGTGCCAGCGGAGGACAGGGTGTAGAGACCCAGTACTTC
TRBD2 NA TRBJ2-5 TRBV29-1 CSVGRHPSGGETQYF TGCAGCGTAGGACGACACCCTAGCGGGGGAGAGACCCAGTACTTC
NA NA TRBJ1-1 TRBV19 CASSISGRGTEAFF TGTGCCAGTAGTATAAGCGGCAGGGGCACTGAAGCTTTCTTT
TRBD2 NA TRBJ2-1 TRBV9 CASSVGGTSGHNEQFF TGTGCCAGCAGCGTAGGAGGGACTAGCGGACACAATGAGCAGTTCTTC
NA NA TRBJ2-7 TRBV10-2 CASSVSARPDEQYF TGCGCCAGCAGTGTGTCCGCGCGTCCTGACGAGCAGTACTTC
NA NA TRBJ1-5 TRBV2 CASGKGQRDGNQPQHF TGTGCCAGCGGGAAAGGACAGCGGGATGGCAATCAGCCCCAGCATTTT
TRBD1 NA TRBJ2-7 TRBV6-1 CAVRGPLYEQYF TGTGCCGTCAGGGGGCCCCTCTACGAGCAGTACTTC
TRBD1 NA TRBJ2-1 TRBV11-2 CASSVRDRGYNEQFF TGTGCCAGCAGCGTCCGGGACAGGGGGTACAATGAGCAGTTCTTC
TRBD1 once TRBJ1-5 TRBV28 CASSLWTGDPPNQPQHF TGTGCCAGCAGTTTGTGGACAGGGGACCCACCCAATCAGCCCCAGCATTTT
NA NA TRBJ2-3 TRBV5-1 CASSLDSMDTDTQYF TGCGCCAGCAGCTTGGACTCCATGGACACAGATACGCAGTATTTT
TRBD1 few TRBJ2-5 TRBV4-2 CASSQERAGGAQETQYF TGTGCCAGCAGCCAAGAAAGGGCAGGGGGCGCTCAAGAGACCCAGTACTTC
TRBD2 NA TRBJ2-1 TRBV4-2 CASSQIAGGGYNEQFF TGTGCCAGCAGCCAAATAGCGGGAGGGGGCTACAATGAGCAGTTCTTC
TRBD1 NA TRBJ1-2 TRBV7-9 CASSSPDRDRGYTF TGTGCCAGCAGCTCTCCAGACAGGGACAGGGGCTACACCTTC